The following is a TCR beta chain sequence with its context. V lost 9 bases to trimming and J lost 6 bases, with 17 bases between them. Germline CDR1 reads MNHEY; CDR2 reads SVGAGI. The CDR3 runs 13 residues. In the authors' methods: Nucleated cell number was recorded as an estimate derived from reference gene primer amplification. The table came from immunoSEQ multiplex PCR; TCRdb's copy has only in-frame clones and leaves some out. V, J and clone size were drawn from that table, and D and trimming were deduced from the DNA. The profile shows 50,000 to 70,000 clones, more than 70% of them singletons. This specimen belongs to a study of blood T cell repertoires in COVID-19. Turning to the study itself: The origin of the acute and convalescent COVID-19 samples was the United States, Italy and Spain. In each case, the material was cDNA or gDNA derived from T cells, B-cell-depleted T cells, or PBMCs.

The chain employs TRBV6-5 and TRBJ2-5; D unclear. Sequencing input: peripheral blood. This sequence was found in a man aged 60 to 69 with active or convalescent COVID-19. Here the CDR3 reads CASFTPGVKTQYF. The DNA of the CDR3 is TGTGCCAGTTTTACACCGGGTGTGAAGACCCAGTACTTC.